Listed here are 11 T cell receptor beta chains from one sample, sequenced in a study of shared clonotypes between healthy human individuals. The repertoire was sequenced with immunoSEQ multiplex PCR; TCRdb's copy has only in-frame clones and lacks some. The repertoire includes some 2.4 million clones, over 85% of them detected once, and 0.35% to 0.45% sits in the top ten. What was sequenced was naive CD4+ T cells from PBMCs. Subset described: CD45RA+ positively selected. The origin of the receptors is a man between 18 and 29 years old in good health. Some clones in this sample may be carry-over from other donors' samples.

This chain joins TRBV4-3 and TRBJ2-3; no clear D gene. Looked up from germline, CDR1 is LGHNA and CDR2 is YSLEER. V lost 1 base, J lost 3 bases, and 5 bases lay in between. The CDR3 sequence is 13 residues long. The CDR3 protein is CASSQGVTDTQYF. CDR3 DNA: TGCGCCAGCAGCCAAGGGGTTACAGATACGCAGTATTTT.

The genes are TRBV18 and TRBJ2-3, with 9 bases matching TRBD2. V gave up 5 bases and J gave up 4 bases; unmatched junction bases: 7. The CDR3 covers 15 residues. CDR1 is KGHSH and CDR2 is LQKENI in the germline V gene. The CDR3 here is CASSDSGRTADTQYF. The DNA of the CDR3 is TGTGCCAGCTCAGATAGCGGGAGAACCGCAGATACGCAGTATTTT. The full variable domain, its missing parts supplied by reference TRBV18 and TRBJ2-3, is NAGVMQNPRHLVRRRGQEARLRCSPMKGHSHVYWYRQLPEEGLKFMVYLQKENIIDESGMPKERFSAEFPKEGPSILRIQQVVRGDSAAYFCASSDSGRTADTQYFGPGTRLTVL.

Concerning this clone itself: The sample has other DNA sequences that encode this CDR3 too. This chain links TRBV7-2 with TRBJ2-3; no definite D call. Germline lookup yields CDR1 SGHTA and CDR2 FQGNSA. The length of the CDR3 is 14 residues. The V and J ends lost 5 bases and 0 bases respectively, with 9 bases between them. CDR3 in DNA: TGTGCCAGCAGCCCCCGGGCTAGCACAGATACGCAGTATTTT. Translation: CASSPRASTDTQYF.

The chain links TRBV30 to TRBJ2-5; a possible D gene is TRBD1 (6 bases). The V gene lost 3 bases and the J gene lost 2 bases, with 16 bases spanning the gap. The length of the CDR3 is 15 residues. Germline assignment: CDR1 GTSNPN and CDR2 SVGIG (reference sequence). Here the CDR3 reads CAWSLGHFRQETQYF. The CDR3 nucleotides read TGTGCCTGGAGCTTGGGACATTTTAGGCAAGAGACCCAGTACTTC.

J is TRBJ1-1 and V is TRBV9; D gene ambiguous. V was pared by 7 bases and J by 1 base, with 11 bases between. The CDR3 sequence is 13 residues long. The germline V gene encodes CDR1 SGDLS and CDR2 YYNGEE. The CDR3 bases are TGTGCCAGCCCCTTGAGTCCGAACACTGAAGCTTTCTTT. Its translation is CASPLSPNTEAFF.

In nucleotides, the CDR3 is TGTGCCAGCAGCGCCACGTCAGGGAACAATCAGCCCCAGCATTTT. Its translation is CASSATSGNNQPQHF. The V call is TRBV28, the J call TRBJ1-5; maybe TRBD1 (5 bases). The CDR3 contains 15 residues. V lost 6 bases and J 3 bases, leaving 15 bases between the germline ends. Germline-derived CDR1 and CDR2 are MDHEN and SYDVKM. The full variable domain, rest sourced from reference TRBV28 and TRBJ1-5, is DVKVTQSSRYLVKRTGEKVFLECVQDMDHENMFWYRQDPGLGLRLIYFSYDVKMKEKGDIPEGYSVSREKKERFSLILESASTNQTSMYLCASSATSGNNQPQHFGDGTRLSIL.

As regards this clone: The same CDR3 can be traced to other DNA sequences in this sample. This chain joins TRBV5-1 and TRBJ2-2; D is uncertain. Germline V gene sequence: CDR1 SGHRS, CDR2 YFSETQ. V lost 0 bases, J lost 0 bases, and 6 bases lay in between. There are 15 residues in the CDR3. The CDR3 here is CASSLDRANTGELFF. CDR3 nucleotides: TGCGCCAGCAGCTTGGACAGAGCGAACACCGGGGAGCTGTTTTTT.

V and J are TRBV28 and TRBJ2-7; TRBD2 agrees at 9 bases. V shed 0 bases, J shed 6 bases, and the junction held 15 bases outside the gene matches. CDR3 length: 18 amino acids. Germline-derived CDR1 and CDR2 are MDHEN and SYDVKM. CDR3 residues: CASSLWGVGGRADGEQYF. For the CDR3, the DNA is TGTGCCAGCAGTTTATGGGGGGTCGGCGGGAGGGCCGATGGCGAGCAGTACTTC.

This sequence joins TRBV4-2 and TRBJ1-4, with 8 bases that match TRBD1. Unmatched junction bases numbered 11, after V lost 0 bases and J lost 8 bases. The CDR3 is 17 amino acids. CDR1 is LGHNA, CDR2 YNFKEQ, per germline. CDR3 sequence reads: CASSQEPLTGVREKLFF. CDR3 sequence (DNA): TGTGCCAGCAGCCAAGAACCGCTGACAGGGGTACGCGAAAAACTGTTTTTT.

V usage is TRBV6-6 and J usage is TRBJ2-1, with 9 positions matching TRBD2. CDR3 length: 16 residues. Trimming took 4 bases from V and 0 from J; bases not matched to a gene: 4. Per the germline V gene, CDR1 is MNHNY and CDR2 is SVGAGI (reference sequence). DNA for the CDR3: TGTGCCAGCAGTTCCCGACTAGCGGACTCCTACAATGAGCAGTTCTTC. Its translation: CASSSRLADSYNEQFF.

This clone appeared once. The chain employs TRBV5-1 and TRBJ2-5; D tentatively reads TRBD1 or TRBD2 (5 bases each). V lost 4 bases and J 1 base, leaving 14 bases between the germline ends. Germline V lookup: CDR1 SGHRS, CDR2 YFSETQ. This CDR3 has 15 amino acids. CDR3 loop: CASSIGTPIQETQYF. For the CDR3, the DNA is TGCGCCAGCAGCATAGGGACCCCTATCCAAGAGACCCAGTACTTC.